One TCR beta chain is described in this entry. This record comes from a study of control samples from healthy donors and cancer patients. The data were produced by immunoSEQ multiplex PCR, yet TCRdb's version contains in-frame clones alone and is incomplete. The sample holds around 85,000 clones, 85% to 90% seen once. CDR1 is SQVTM, CDR2 ANQGSEA, per germline. The CDR3 totals 12 residues. V trimming: 7 bases; J trimming: 3 bases; junction bases outside the gene matches: 2. This receptor was identified in a woman aged 55 to 70 in good health. The V gene is TRBV29-1, the J gene TRBJ2-7, with TRBD1 matching over 11 bases. Sequencing was done on a sample of blood. The CDR3: CSAGTGGYEQYF. The CDR3, as DNA: TGCAGCGCTGGGACAGGGGGCTACGAGCAGTACTTC.